A selection of T cell receptor beta chains follows, all from one sample in a study of CD8+ T cells in alopecia areata. Generated by immunoSEQ multiplex PCR, the TCRdb table keeps only in-frame clones and is missing some. The sample lists roughly 250,000 clones; 65% to 70% were seen once. This material consisted of CD4+ T cells sorted from blood, taken at week 0. All receptors derive from a human donor with alopecia areata. Both conserved end residues are part of each CDR3. A D gene is named only where the DNA matches it firmly. Only part of the rows carry a size: once, few, many, or a class if the clone is expanded.

TRBV15	NA	TRBD1	TRBJ1-1	TGTGCCACCAGCAGAGATCGACAGGGTGTACAGGCTTTCTTT	CATSRDRQGVQAFF
TRBV6-1	NA	TRBD1	TRBJ1-5	TGTGCCAGCAGCTGGACAGGGGAAAGTCAGCCCCAGCATTTT	CASSWTGESQPQHF
TRBV5-1	NA	NA	TRBJ2-5	TGCGCCAGCAGCTTGAACGACGGCCAAGAGACCCAGTACTTC	CASSLNDGQETQYF
TRBV19	once	TRBD1	TRBJ2-1	TGTGCCAGCCATAAACTAGGACAGGGGAATGAGCAGTTCTTC	CASHKLGQGNEQFF
TRBV18	NA	NA	TRBJ1-2	TGTGCCAGCTCACCCCTGGGGTATGGCTACACCTTC	CASSPLGYGYTF
TRBV5-4	NA	NA	TRBJ1-2	TGTGCCAGCAGCCCGATGACAGCGGAGGGCTATGGCTACACCTTC	CASSPMTAEGYGYTF
TRBV6-5	NA	NA	TRBJ2-3	TGTGCCAGCAGTCAAAGCACAGATACGCAGTATTTT	CASSQSTDTQYF
TRBV29-1	once	TRBD1	TRBJ1-2	TGCAGCGTTACAGGGGAATCCCCCGAGAGCTACACCTTC	CSVTGESPESYTF
TRBV6-5	NA	TRBD2	TRBJ2-5	TGTGCCAGCAGTTACCAGTTAGCGGGGGGAGTAGAGACCCAGTACTTC	CASSYQLAGGVETQYF
TRBV30	NA	NA	TRBJ1-5	TGTGCCTGGAGGCCCCAGGGTTATAGCAATCAGCCCCAGCATTTT	CAWRPQGYSNQPQHF
TRBV5-1	NA	NA	TRBJ2-3	TGCGCCAGCAGCCAGTCAGATACGCAGTATTTT	CASSQSDTQYF
TRBV29-1	few	TRBD1	TRBJ2-7	TGCAGCGTTGGACAGGGGAATCCCTACGAGCAGTACTTC	CSVGQGNPYEQYF
TRBV29-1	NA	NA	TRBJ1-2	TGCAGCGTTGAAGCCGCATTAGAAGGCTACACCTTC	CSVEAALEGYTF
TRBV5-6	NA	NA	TRBJ2-3	TGTGCCAGCAGCTTTGGTGGGCGACCAACGGATACGCAGTATTTT	CASSFGGRPTDTQYF
TRBV5-6	NA	NA	TRBJ1-2	TGTGCCAGCAGCCCCCGCATAAGGGCAAGCTACACCTTC	CASSPRIRASYTF
TRBV7-9	NA	TRBD1	TRBJ2-7	TGTGCCAGCAGCGCCGGGACAGGGAGCTCCTACGAGCAGTACTTC	CASSAGTGSSYEQYF
TRBV4-3	few	NA	TRBJ2-7	TGCGCCAGCAGCCAGGGCGGGACCTCAAGGGAGCAGTACTTC	CASSQGGTSREQYF
TRBV14	NA	NA	TRBJ2-1	TGTGCCAGCAGCCACTCCTCCTACAATGAGCAGTTCTTC	CASSHSSYNEQFF
TRBV20-1	NA	NA	TRBJ1-1	TGCGGAGCCCTCACGAGACAGAAAGCTTTCTTT	CGALTRQKAFF
TRBV4-1	NA	NA	TRBJ2-3	TGCGCCAGCAGCCAAGATGGCTTTACAGATACGCAGTATTTT	CASSQDGFTDTQYF
TRBV7-9	NA	TRBD1	TRBJ1-1	TGTGCCAGCAGCCCTCCGGGACAGATTGAAGCTTTCTTT	CASSPPGQIEAFF
TRBV30	NA	NA	TRBJ2-5	TGTGCCTGGGATTCCGGGGGACGGGAGACCCAGTACTTC	CAWDSGGRETQYF
TRBV9	NA	NA	TRBJ1-1	TGTGCCAGCAGCGTCGGTCCGTCGAGGGACACTGAAGCTTTCTTT	CASSVGPSRDTEAFF
TRBV4-3	once	NA	TRBJ1-2	TGCGCCAGCAGCCAAGATGGGTCAGTCCCTAACTATGGCTACACCTTC	CASSQDGSVPNYGYTF
TRBV29-1	NA	TRBD2	TRBJ2-1	TGCAGCGTTGATCGGCTAGCGGGGCTGAACAATGAGCAGTTCTTC	CSVDRLAGLNNEQFF
TRBV14	NA	NA	TRBJ2-1	TGTGCCAGCAGCCATCGCATGGGGGTGGAGCAGTTCTTC	CASSHRMGVEQFF
TRBV29-1	NA	NA	TRBJ2-7	TGCAGCGCAGAGGTGGCAGGCAGGGGCGAGCAGTACTTC	CSAEVAGRGEQYF
TRBV14	NA	TRBD1	TRBJ1-2	TGTGCCAGCAGCCATACTCCCGGGACAGGGACCTATGGCTACACCTTC	CASSHTPGTGTYGYTF
TRBV9	NA	TRBD1	TRBJ1-2	TGTGCCAGCAGCGTAGGGGACAGCAACTATGGCTACACCTTC	CASSVGDSNYGYTF
TRBV10-3	NA	NA	TRBJ1-1	TGTGCCGTAGGCGCCGCGGGGTACACTGAAGCTTTCTTT	CAVGAAGYTEAFF
TRBV14	NA	TRBD1	TRBJ1-6	TGTGCCAGCAGCCAAGCCAGGGGGCGCGCACCCCTCCACTTT	CASSQARGRAPLHF
TRBV12-5	NA	TRBD1	TRBJ1-1	TGTGCTAGTGGTTTCGAGGCGCGGGGACAGGGAGAAGCTTTCTTT	CASGFEARGQGEAFF
TRBV30	once	NA	TRBJ1-6	TGTGCCTGGAGTGGACTGCATTATAATTCACCCCTCCACTTT	CAWSGLHYNSPLHF
TRBV29-1	NA	NA	TRBJ1-2	TGCAGCGTTCTTGGATTGGACGGGAAGGCCTATGGCTACACCTTC	CSVLGLDGKAYGYTF
TRBV29-1	NA	TRBD2	TRBJ2-7	TGCAGCGTTGTAGGGACTAGCGAATCCTACGAGCAGTACTTC	CSVVGTSESYEQYF
TRBV5-4	NA	TRBD1	TRBJ2-1	TGTGCCAGCAGCGGACAGGGGGATTACAATGAGCAGTTCTTC	CASSGQGDYNEQFF
TRBV27	NA	NA	TRBJ2-5	TGTGCCAGCAGCCCCTGGCAGGGCCAAGGGAGAGAGACCCAGTACTTC	CASSPWQGQGRETQYF
TRBV29-1	NA	NA	TRBJ2-7	TGCAGCGTTGGGGAGTACTACGAGCAGTACTTC	CSVGEYYEQYF
TRBV4-2	NA	TRBD2	TRBJ2-5	TGTGCCAGCAGCCCCGGGACTAGCGAGCGAGAGACCCAGTACTTC	CASSPGTSERETQYF
TRBV18	NA	NA	TRBJ2-1	TGTGCCAGCTCACCCGTCGCCAGGGCTGGGGAGCAGTTCTTC	CASSPVARAGEQFF
TRBV10-3	NA	TRBD2	TRBJ2-7	TGTGCCATCAGAGAGGGGACTAGCGGGGGATACGAGCAGTACTTC	CAIREGTSGGYEQYF
TRBV4-1	NA	TRBD1	TRBJ2-1	TGCGCCAGCAGCCAGCGGGCAGCTTGGACAGGTGAGAATGAGCAGTTCTTC	CASSQRAAWTGENEQFF
TRBV30	NA	NA	TRBJ1-5	TGTGCCTGGAGTGTAGGACAGCCCCAGCATTTT	CAWSVGQPQHF
TRBV30	once	NA	TRBJ1-2	TGTGCCTGGGCAGGGAGCAGCTACTATGGCTACACCTTC	CAWAGSSYYGYTF
TRBV30	NA	NA	TRBJ2-3	TGTGCCTGGAGTCTACAGGGACCGCAGTATTTT	CAWSLQGPQYF
TRBV27	NA	NA	TRBJ1-2	TGTGCCAGCAGTTCGGACAGAGACTCCGAGGGCTACACCTTC	CASSSDRDSEGYTF
TRBV30	NA	NA	TRBJ1-6	TGTGCCTGGACGGCCGGGTATAATTCACCCCTCCACTTT	CAWTAGYNSPLHF